The 16 T cell receptor beta chains below were found in one sample sequenced in a study of blood T cell repertoires in COVID-19. Repertoires were generated with immunoSEQ multiplex PCR, while TCRdb's copy carries only in-frame clones and drops some. The sample holds about 120,000 clones, 85% seen once. Sequenced sample: peripheral blood. Source of these receptors: a man aged 55 to 70 with acute or convalescent COVID-19.

This clone appeared once. The genes are TRBV5-1 and TRBJ2-5, with 9 nucleotides matching TRBD2. Trimming at V came to 3 bases and at J to 5 bases, leaving 5 bases not matched to a gene. Per the germline V gene, CDR1 is SGHRS and CDR2 is YFSETQ. CDR3 length: 14 residues. The CDR3 coding sequence is TGCGCCAGCAGCTCGCGGACTAGCGTGGAGACCCAGTACTTC. Translation: CASSSRTSVETQYF.

This clone has just a few counts. The chain carries TRBV6-5 and TRBJ1-2; 8 bases line up with TRBD1. The germline gives CDR1 MNHEY, CDR2 SVGAGI. The CDR3 is 14 residues long. V lost 0 bases, J lost 3 bases, and 0 bases stayed unmatched. Here the CDR3 DNA reads TGTGCCAGCAGTTACTCGGACAGGGACTATGGCTACACCTTC. Translating gives CASSYSDRDYGYTF.

The chain combines TRBV10-3 with TRBJ2-7; possible D gene TRBD2, 6 bases. Per the germline V gene, CDR1 is ENHRY and CDR2 is SYGVKD. V was pared by 4 bases and J by 7 bases, with 20 bases between. This CDR3 has 15 residues. The chain's CDR3 is CAISVRDSVPGEQYF. Here the CDR3 DNA reads TGTGCCATCAGTGTACGGGACTCGGTCCCTGGGGAGCAGTACTTC.

This chain uses TRBV6-5 with TRBJ2-1; 15 nucleotides agree with TRBD2. The CDR3 has 15 amino acids. Germline V gene data show CDR1 as MNHEY and CDR2 as SVGAGI. V lost 5 bases to trimming and J lost 9 bases; unmatched junction nucleotides: 5. This CDR3 reads CASSTRTSGRAEQFF. The CDR3 DNA reads as TGTGCCAGCAGTACACGGACTAGCGGGAGGGCTGAGCAGTTCTTC.

The chain employs TRBV7-3 and TRBJ2-7; tentative D call: TRBD2 (7 bases). CDR3 length: 14 residues. The germline V gene encodes CDR1 SGHTA and CDR2 FQGTGA. Trimming removed 5 bases at V and 5 bases at J, with 16 bases between. As DNA, the CDR3 is TGTGCCAGCAGCGAAGGGGGGGCGAGCAACGAGCAGTACTTC. This codes for CASSEGGASNEQYF.

V and J are TRBV19 and TRBJ1-3; TRBD1 matches 9 bases. CDR3 length: 16 amino acids. Germline trimming cut 5 bases from V and 2 bases from J; bases unmatched to any gene: 7. Germline CDR1 LNHDA, CDR2 SQIVND (reference sequence). The CDR3 sequence is CASSPPGTGTGNTIYF. The CDR3 coding sequence is TGTGCCAGTAGTCCCCCCGGGACAGGGACTGGAAACACCATATATTTT.

The rearrangement joins TRBV5-1 to TRBJ2-1, with 9 bases identical to TRBD2. The CDR3 has 15 amino acids. V dropped 0 bases and J dropped 7; count of bases not matched to a gene: 5. Per the germline V gene, CDR1 is SGHRS and CDR2 is YFSETQ. The CDR3 region is CASSLGTSVLNEQFF. Written as DNA, the CDR3 is TGCGCCAGCAGCTTGGGGACTAGCGTTTTAAATGAGCAGTTCTTC.

DNA of the CDR3: TGTGCCAGCAGCGTAGCCCCCGGGTTAGACAATGAGCAGTTCTTC. The encoded protein is CASSVAPGLDNEQFF. The rearrangement joins TRBV9 to TRBJ2-1; D is undetermined. This CDR3 is 15 amino acids long. V was trimmed by 0 bases and J by 5 bases, leaving 12 bases between them. Germline lookup yields CDR1 SGDLS and CDR2 YYNGEE.

The chain links TRBV28 to TRBJ2-7; 10 nucleotides agree with TRBD1. Per the germline V gene, CDR1 is MDHEN and CDR2 is SYDVKM. V was pared by 5 bases and J by 11 bases, with 6 bases of the junction left unmatched. This CDR3 is built from 12 residues. CDR3: CASSQTGTGEYF. In DNA form, the CDR3 reads TGTGCCAGCAGTCAGACCGGGACAGGGGAGTACTTC.

V is TRBV3-1 (or the pseudogene TRBV3-2) and J is TRBJ2-1, with D possibly TRBD2 on 6 matching bases. Germline V lookup: CDR1 LGHDT, CDR2 YNNKEL (reference sequence). V was clipped by 0 bases and J by 10 bases, with 13 bases between them. The CDR3 has 14 residues. The chain's CDR3 is CASSQDLGGSEQFF. In DNA, the CDR3 is TGTGCCAGCAGCCAAGATTTGGGGGGTTCCGAGCAGTTCTTC.

The V gene is TRBV19, the J gene TRBJ1-1, with 7 bases that match TRBD1. The CDR3 is 14 amino acids. Germline V gene sequence: CDR1 LNHDA, CDR2 SQIVND (reference sequence). With 3 bases clipped from V and 6 bases from J, the junction kept 7 bases outside the gene matches. This CDR3 is CASSITGERPEAFF. In nucleotides, the CDR3 is TGTGCCAGTAGTATTACAGGGGAGAGGCCTGAAGCTTTCTTT. Based on the CDR3 plus reference TRBV19 and TRBJ1-1, the full variable domain is DGGITQSPKYLFRKEGQNVTLSCEQNLNHDAMYWYRQDPGQGLRLIYYSQIVNDFQKGDIAEGYSVSREKKESFPLTVTSAQKNPTAFYLCASSITGERPEAFFGQGTRLTVV.

The chain combines TRBV18 with TRBJ1-1, with 7 bases lining up with TRBD1. From germline, CDR1 is KGHSH and CDR2 LQKENI. The CDR3 length is 15 residues. V lost 3 bases, J lost 0 bases, and 4 bases stayed unmatched. This chain's CDR3 is CASSPGTALNTEAFF. The CDR3 coding sequence is TGTGCCAGCTCACCCGGGACAGCCCTGAACACTGAAGCTTTCTTT. Combining the CDR3 with reference TRBV18 and TRBJ1-1 gives the whole variable domain NAGVMQNPRHLVRRRGQEARLRCSPMKGHSHVYWYRQLPEEGLKFMVYLQKENIIDESGMPKERFSAEFPKEGPSILRIQQVVRGDSAAYFCASSPGTALNTEAFFGQGTRLTVV.

The table lists this clone with a few counts. This sequence joins TRBV5-5 and TRBJ1-5, with a weak D call TRBD1 (5 bases). The CDR3 length is 14 residues. Between the trimmed V and J ends, which lost 4 bases and 10 bases, there was a span of 18 bases. In germline, CDR1 is SGHKS, CDR2 YYEKEE (reference sequence). The CDR3 spells CASSTWGLGEPQHF. CDR3 nucleotides: TGTGCCAGCAGCACCTGGGGACTGGGTGAACCCCAGCATTTT.

The chain carries TRBV2 and TRBJ2-7, with D perhaps TRBD2 (6 bases). The CDR3 consists of 14 residues. The germline CDR1 and CDR2 sequences are SNHLY and FYNNEI. V lost 7 bases and J lost 0, with 13 bases in between. Written as DNA, the CDR3 is TGTGCCAGCACCGGAGGGAGAGGCTCCTACGAGCAGTACTTC. Its translation: CASTGGRGSYEQYF.

The chain is built from TRBV5-4 and TRBJ1-6; 10 bases fit TRBD1. The CDR3 consists of 15 residues. The germline gives CDR1 SGHNT, CDR2 YYREEE (reference sequence). J was trimmed by 7 bases and V by 4 bases; bases with no gene match: 5. The CDR3 loop is CASSRGTGVNSPLHF. The CDR3 DNA reads TGTGCCAGCAGCCGGGGGACAGGGGTGAATTCACCCCTCCACTTT. Filled out from reference TRBV5-4 and TRBJ1-6, the complete variable domain reads ETGVTQSPTHLIKTRGQQVTLRCSSQSGHNTVSWYQQALGQGPQFIFQYYREEENGRGNFPPRFSGLQFPNYSSELNVNALELDDSALYLCASSRGTGVNSPLHFGNGTRLTVT.

V and J are TRBV9 and TRBJ2-1; TRBD2 matches at 9 bases. After removal of 4 bases from V and 9 bases from J, the junction contained 8 bases not matched to a gene. Per the germline V gene, CDR1 is SGDLS and CDR2 is YYNGEE. CDR3 length equals 14 residues. CDR3 amino acids: CASSPRTSEVEQFF. As DNA, the CDR3 is TGTGCCAGCAGCCCTCGGACTAGCGAGGTTGAGCAGTTCTTC.